This TCR beta chain was captured by sequencing in a study of OX40 agonist ivuxolimab in advanced cancers. The CDR3 is 14 residues long. The germline CDR1 and CDR2 sequences are SGDLS and YYNGEE. Trimming stripped 4 bases from V and 1 base from J, with 12 bases between. TCRdb's copy holds only in-frame clones and misses some; the assay was immunoSEQ multiplex PCR. The table shows some 80,000 clones, with 80% to 95% occurring only once. This receptor was taken from an adult with an advanced solid tumor such as melanoma, head and neck, liver or kidney cancer. The sequencing here drew on CD4+ or CD8+ T cells sorted from blood, taken in a trial of the OX40 agonist ivuxolimab. The V and J genes are TRBV9 and TRBJ2-7; D might be TRBD1 or TRBD2, each matching 5 bases. CDR3 in DNA: TGTGCCAGCAGCACTCGGGACGCTTCCTACGAGCAGTACTTC. Protein product: CASSTRDASYEQYF.